These 19 T cell receptor beta chains originate from one sample sequenced in a study of shared clonotypes between healthy human individuals. Using immunoSEQ multiplex PCR, the repertoire was profiled, and TCRdb retains in-frame clones only, with some absent. The sample lists over 100,000 clones; over 65% were seen once. Sequenced input: memory CD8+ T cells sorted from blood. Regarding subset: CD45RO+ cells pooled with CCR7-negative TemRA cells. The receptors stem from a woman in her thirties in good health.

This chain links TRBV28 with TRBJ2-5, with TRBD1 as a possible D gene (7 bases). V lost 0 bases and J lost 1, with 15 bases in between. The CDR3 is 17 residues long. Germline V lookup: CDR1 MDHEN, CDR2 SYDVKM. CDR3 sequence reads: CASSLWVGGGFQETQYF. DNA of the CDR3: TGTGCCAGCAGTTTATGGGTTGGAGGGGGCTTCCAAGAGACCCAGTACTTC.

A single count supports this clone. The chain links TRBV9 to TRBJ1-4; unclear D gene. The V end lost 4 bases, the J end lost 8 bases, and 18 bases lay between the germline ends. Looked up from germline, CDR1 is SGDLS and CDR2 is YYNGEE. The CDR3 is 15 amino acids. The CDR3 DNA reads as TGTGCCAGCAGCCTCCGAAGGGAGGGCGGCGAAAAACTGTTTTTT. It encodes CASSLRREGGEKLFF.

CDR3 residues: CASSFVPSYEQYF. The CDR3 nucleotides read TGTGCCAGCAGCTTCGTGCCATCCTACGAGCAGTACTTC. This sequence joins TRBV5-4 and TRBJ2-7, with D unclear. Germline lookup yields CDR1 SGHNT and CDR2 YYREEE (reference sequence). The CDR3 is 13 amino acids. Trimming left V 2 bases short and J 1 base short, with 7 bases between.

The rearrangement links TRBV5-8 to TRBJ2-1; D may be TRBD2 (6 bases). Germline assignment: CDR1 SGHTS and CDR2 YDEGEE. The CDR3 totals 11 residues. V lost 4 bases to trimming and J lost 8 bases, with 7 bases between them. The CDR3 spells CASSAGHEQFF. The CDR3, as DNA: TGTGCCAGCAGCGCGGGGCATGAGCAGTTCTTC.

This clone appeared a single time. This chain joins TRBV29-1 and TRBJ1-2, with a tentative D call TRBD1 (5 bases). CDR1 and CDR2 from the germline V gene are SQVTM and ANQGSEA. Trimming took 5 bases from V and 4 from J, leaving 8 bases between them. The CDR3 is made up of 11 amino acids. The CDR3 coding sequence is TGCAGCGTTTCAGGGACCTATGGCTACACCTTC. Its protein product is CSVSGTYGYTF.

About this clone itself: Additional DNA sequences in this sample encode the identical CDR3. V and J are TRBV4-1 and TRBJ1-5; tentatively, D is TRBD1 (5 bases). CDR1 MGHRA and CDR2 YSYEKL come from the germline V gene. The CDR3 sequence is 15 residues long. V lost 4 bases to trimming and J lost 2 bases, with 12 bases between them. The CDR3 protein is CASSLGTLGNQPQHF. Here the CDR3 DNA reads TGCGCCAGCAGCCTCGGGACTCTAGGCAATCAGCCCCAGCATTTT.

V gene TRBV18 combines with J gene TRBJ2-4, with 10 bases lining up with TRBD1. Per the germline V gene, CDR1 is KGHSH and CDR2 is LQKENI. CDR3 size: 15 residues. The V gene end was trimmed by 0 bases and the J gene end by 10 bases; junction bases not matched to a gene: 6. CDR3 residues: CASSPPEGQGRIQYF. The CDR3 DNA reads TGTGCCAGCTCACCACCCGAGGGACAGGGGCGGATTCAGTACTTC.

The rearrangement links TRBV19 to TRBJ1-5; D perhaps matches TRBD1 (5 bases). The CDR3 loop spans 15 amino acids. V lost 3 bases and J 8 bases, leaving 17 bases between the germline ends. Per the germline V gene, CDR1 is LNHDA and CDR2 is SQIVND (reference sequence). CDR3 sequence reads: CASSIDGVRGKPQHF. CDR3 bases: TGTGCCAGTAGTATTGACGGCGTACGGGGGAAGCCCCAGCATTTT.

In its sample, this clone was seen a few times. V is TRBV28 and J is TRBJ1-1; the D gene is possibly TRBD1 (6 bases). V lost 5 bases to trimming and J lost 4 bases, with 23 bases between them. CDR1 and CDR2 from the germline V gene are MDHEN and SYDVKM. This CDR3 has 17 residues. CDR3 nucleotide sequence: TGTGCCAGCAGTCACCGATCTACAACAGGGAAGGGCACTGAAGCTTTCTTT. The encoded protein is CASSHRSTTGKGTEAFF.

Here the CDR3 reads CASSSGGTGVYEQYF. In DNA, the CDR3 is TGTGCCAGCAGTTCGGGGGGAACAGGGGTCTACGAGCAGTACTTC. The chain recombines TRBV28 with TRBJ2-7, with D perhaps given as TRBD1 or TRBD2 (7 bases each). Germline loops: CDR1 MDHEN, CDR2 SYDVKM. The CDR3 contains 15 residues. V lost 4 bases to trimming and J lost 3 bases, with 16 bases between them. Supplemented by reference TRBV28 and TRBJ2-7, the full variable domain reads DVKVTQSSRYLVKRTGEKVFLECVQDMDHENMFWYRQDPGLGLRLIYFSYDVKMKEKGDIPEGYSVSREKKERFSLILESASTNQTSMYLCASSSGGTGVYEQYFGPGTRLTVT.

A few counts support this clone. Other nucleotide sequences in the sample specify the same CDR3. The chain employs TRBV20-1 and TRBJ2-5; tentatively, D is TRBD2 (5 bases). This CDR3 comprises 10 residues. Germline CDR1 is DFQATT and CDR2 is SNEGSKA (reference sequence). Trimming pared 5 bases from V and 5 bases from J, leaving 6 bases between. The CDR3 reads CSARGETQYF. The DNA of the CDR3 is TGCAGTGCTCGCGGGGAGACCCAGTACTTC.

The rearrangement joins TRBV7-8 to TRBJ2-7; tentatively, D is TRBD1 or TRBD2 (5 bases each). The V and J ends lost 7 bases and 2 bases respectively, with 21 bases between them. In germline, CDR1 is SGHVS, CDR2 FQNEAQ. The CDR3 runs 16 residues. CDR3 in DNA: TGTGCCAGCACCCCAGACCCCGGGGCGGCCGCCTACGAGCAGTACTTC. Encoded protein: CASTPDPGAAAYEQYF.

The V call is TRBV28, the J call TRBJ2-2, with D maybe TRBD1 (6 bases). Germline V gives CDR1 MDHEN, CDR2 SYDVKM. This CDR3 is built from 17 residues. V was cut by 6 bases and J by 3 bases, with 20 bases left in between. This chain's CDR3 is CASSRIRQGTYTGELFF. CDR3 nucleotides: TGTGCCAGCAGCCGCATCAGGCAGGGGACATACACCGGGGAGCTGTTTTTT.

V usage is TRBV19 and J usage is TRBJ2-3, with TRBD1 as a possible D gene (5 bases). V shed 11 bases and J shed 6 bases, with 27 bases lying between them. The CDR3 contains 16 residues. Per germline, CDR1 LNHDA and CDR2 SQIVND (reference sequence). The CDR3, as DNA: TGTGCCTCTGGGGCAAATCGGGCCCCTAGGCCTGATACGCAGTATTTT. Protein: CASGANRAPRPDTQYF.

This clone occurred a few times. This chain connects TRBV11-2 to TRBJ2-7; D is unclear. Germline values: CDR1 SGHAT, CDR2 FQNNGV. The V end was cut by 1 base, the J end by 3 bases, with 10 bases between. The CDR3 consists of 14 residues. The CDR3 coding sequence is TGTGCCAGCAGCTTAGGTAGGGAAGGCTACGAGCAGTACTTC. Protein: CASSLGREGYEQYF.

The J gene is TRBJ2-3, the V gene TRBV20-1; no firm D call. The CDR3 length is 11 residues. CDR1 DFQATT and CDR2 SNEGSKA come from the germline V gene (reference sequence). V was shortened by 1 base and J by 9 bases, with 8 bases between the two germline ends. The CDR3, as DNA: TGCAGTGCTAGAGCGACATACACGCAGTATTTT. Translated, it gives CSARATYTQYF.

CDR3 nucleotide sequence: TGTGTCAGAAGCCCCCCCGGGACCATATATTTT. Its translation: CVRSPPGTIYF. V usage is TRBV7-5 and J usage is TRBJ1-3. TRBV7-5 is a pseudogene locus. The CDR3 runs to 11 residues.

The V gene is TRBV4-2, the J gene TRBJ2-7, with 8 bases matching TRBD2. V was pared by 1 base and J by 6 bases, with 11 bases of the junction left unmatched. This CDR3 is built from 16 residues. Germline CDR1 and CDR2: LGHNA and YNFKEQ. This CDR3 reads CASSQGRGAGAGEQYF. The CDR3 DNA sequence: TGTGCCAGCAGCCAAGGGAGGGGAGCGGGAGCGGGCGAGCAGTACTTC.

The rearrangement links TRBV25-1 to TRBJ1-5; D perhaps matches TRBD1 (6 bases). Germline V gene sequence: CDR1 MGHDK, CDR2 SYGVNS. This CDR3 contains 15 residues. V shed 3 bases and J shed 2 bases, with 11 bases lying between them. CDR3 sequence: CASSEGQGGNQPQHF. CDR3 nucleotide sequence: TGTGCCAGCAGTGAGGGACAAGGAGGCAATCAGCCCCAGCATTTT.